Shown below are 32 T cell receptor beta chains from a single sample sequenced in a study of blood T cell repertoires in COVID-19. Clones were sequenced by immunoSEQ multiplex PCR, and TCRdb holds only the in-frame ones, with some missing. The sample includes 75,000 to 100,000 clones, around 87% seen only once; the top ten take over 15%. Sequencing was done on a sample of peripheral blood. Source of these receptors: a human donor in a cohort sampled during active COVID-19.

This clone was seen only a few times. J is TRBJ2-7 and V is TRBV4-1; TRBD2 aligns across 9 bases. The CDR3 contains 14 residues. The germline CDR1 and CDR2 sequences are MGHRA and YSYEKL. V shed 6 bases, J shed 7 bases, and the junction held 10 bases outside the gene matches. The CDR3, as DNA: TGCGCCAGCAGAAACTCCGGGACTAGCAGGGAGCAGTACTTC. It specifies CASRNSGTSREQYF.

The chain has TRBV5-1 and TRBJ2-3, with D perhaps matching TRBD1 (6 bases). The CDR3 consists of 15 residues. Trimming took off 0 bases at V and 3 bases at J, with 11 bases between the two ends. Germline assignment: CDR1 SGHRS and CDR2 YFSETQ. The CDR3 DNA is TGCGCCAGCAGCTTGGCAGGGGCCTGGACAGATACGCAGTATTTT. Its translation: CASSLAGAWTDTQYF.

The chain joins TRBV6-4 to TRBJ1-5; a possible D gene is TRBD1 (5 bases). The CDR3 totals 17 residues. V lost 5 bases and J lost 0, with 17 bases in between. The V gene's germline CDR1 is MRHNA and CDR2 SNTAGT. CDR3 protein: CASSRVQGCYSNQPQHF. CDR3 DNA sequence: TGTGCCAGCAGTCGGGTCCAGGGATGCTATAGCAATCAGCCCCAGCATTTT.

This chain joins TRBV29-1 and TRBJ2-7, with 9 bases matching TRBD1. The CDR3 is 13 residues long. The germline gives CDR1 SQVTM, CDR2 ANQGSEA. V trimming: 6 bases; J trimming: 5 bases; junction bases outside the gene matches: 8. The CDR3 nucleotides read TGCAGCGTCCCGGGACAGGGAGCCCACGAGCAGTACTTC. Protein sequence: CSVPGQGAHEQYF.

The chain has TRBV7-9 and TRBJ2-7; 8 bases fit TRBD1. With 1 base clipped from V and 7 bases from J, the junction kept 6 bases outside the gene matches. This CDR3 is built from 14 residues. Germline V lookup: CDR1 SEHNR, CDR2 FQNEAQ (reference sequence). CDR3 residues: CASSLEAGGGEQYF. In nucleotides, the CDR3 is TGTGCCAGCAGCTTAGAGGCAGGGGGCGGGGAGCAGTACTTC.

This chain connects TRBV18 to TRBJ2-7; 8 bases map to TRBD2. Germline V gene lookup returns CDR1 KGHSH and CDR2 LQKENI. This CDR3 has 12 residues. V was clipped by 6 bases and J by 7 bases; unmatched bases: 5. CDR3 DNA sequence: TGTGCCAGCTCCACGGGAGGGGGTGAGCAGTACTTC. Residues: CASSTGGGEQYF.

This chain uses TRBV13 with TRBJ2-3; the match to TRBD2 covers 7 bases. CDR1 PRHDT and CDR2 FYEKMQ come from the germline V gene (reference sequence). The CDR3 length is 16 residues. V dropped 4 bases and J dropped 0; count of bases not matched to a gene: 7. The CDR3 is CASSSRLAVSTDTQYF. In DNA form, the CDR3 reads TGTGCCAGCAGCTCAAGACTAGCCGTTAGCACAGATACGCAGTATTTT.

V gene TRBV27 combines with J gene TRBJ1-5; D may be TRBD1 (6 bases). V was shortened by 2 bases and J by 6 bases, with 8 bases between the two germline ends. Germline V gene lookup returns CDR1 MNHEY and CDR2 SMNVEV (reference sequence). CDR3 size: 13 residues. This CDR3 reads CASSLEGGQPQHF. The CDR3 DNA reads TGTGCCAGCAGTTTAGAAGGGGGTCAGCCCCAGCATTTT.

The chain combines TRBV5-4 with TRBJ1-4, with 7 bases that match TRBD1. The ends lost 4 bases at V and 5 bases at J; junction bases unmatched: 2. CDR1 and CDR2 from the germline V gene are SGHNT and YYREEE (reference sequence). This CDR3 comprises 13 residues. The CDR3 region is CASSQGQNEKLFF. CDR3 DNA: TGTGCCAGCAGCCAGGGACAGAATGAAAAACTGTTTTTT.

The chain is built from TRBV19 and TRBJ2-6, with 9 bases lining up with TRBD1. This CDR3 has 14 residues. The germline V gene encodes CDR1 LNHDA and CDR2 SQIVND (reference sequence). The ends lost 6 bases at V and 8 bases at J; junction bases unmatched: 5. The CDR3 DNA sequence: TGTGCCAGTAGAGTGGGACAGGGACCCAACGTCCTGACTTTC. Its translation: CASRVGQGPNVLTF. Supplemented by reference TRBV19 and TRBJ2-6, the full variable domain reads DGGITQSPKYLFRKEGQNVTLSCEQNLNHDAMYWYRQDPGQGLRLIYYSQIVNDFQKGDIAEGYSVSREKKESFPLTVTSAQKNPTAFYLCASRVGQGPNVLTFGAGSRLTVL.

CDR3 coding DNA: TGTGCCAGCAGCTTAACCCCACTGCATAGCACAGATACGCAGTATTTT. Protein sequence: CASSLTPLHSTDTQYF. The chain has TRBV7-3 and TRBJ2-3; D remains ambiguous. V shed 0 bases and J shed 0 bases, with 10 bases lying between them. CDR1 SGHTA and CDR2 FQGTGA come from the germline V gene. The CDR3 is made up of 16 amino acids.

The J gene is TRBJ2-3, the V gene TRBV7-2; 8 nucleotides line up with TRBD2. Looked up from germline, CDR1 is SGHTA and CDR2 is FQGNSA. V shed 2 bases, J shed 2 bases, and the junction held 3 bases outside the gene matches. This CDR3 has 15 residues. CDR3 sequence: CASSLPAGVTDTQYF. Here the CDR3 DNA reads TGTGCCAGCAGCTTACCAGCGGGGGTCACAGATACGCAGTATTTT.

The sample holds one count of this clone. The chain has TRBV5-1 and TRBJ1-1; no firm D call. Between the trimmed V and J ends, which lost 4 bases and 1 base, there was a span of 11 bases. The V gene's germline CDR1 is SGHRS and CDR2 YFSETQ. The CDR3 consists of 14 residues. The CDR3 protein is CASSPQMGNTEAFF. The CDR3 DNA follows: TGCGCCAGCAGCCCACAGATGGGGAACACTGAAGCTTTCTTT.

The chain employs TRBV7-2 and TRBJ2-7; no clear D. Germline CDR1 reads SGHTA; CDR2 reads FQGNSA. CDR3 size: 11 residues. V was trimmed by 4 bases and J by 3 bases, leaving 4 bases between them. The CDR3 loop is CASSSLYEQYF. DNA of the CDR3: TGTGCCAGCAGCTCTCTCTACGAGCAGTACTTC.

This clone was observed a few times. This chain links TRBV3-1 (or the pseudogene TRBV3-2) with TRBJ2-3, with 9 bases matching TRBD2. V trimming: 0 bases; J trimming: 6 bases; junction bases outside the gene matches: 10. The CDR3 extends over 17 amino acids. Germline V gene lookup returns CDR1 LGHDT and CDR2 YNNKEL (reference sequence). The chain's CDR3 is CASSQEIERGALDTQYF. The CDR3 DNA reads as TGTGCCAGCAGCCAAGAAATCGAGCGGGGGGCCCTGGATACGCAGTATTTT.

The V gene is TRBV6-1, the J gene TRBJ2-1, with 9 positions matching TRBD2. The CDR3 has 16 residues. The V gene end was trimmed by 2 bases and the J gene end by 2 bases; junction bases not matched to a gene: 4. Germline V gives CDR1 MNHNS, CDR2 SASEGT. The DNA for the CDR3 is TGTGCCAGCAGTGAATCCAGCGGGGGGCCCTACAATGAGCAGTTCTTC. This gives the protein CASSESSGGPYNEQFF.

V usage is TRBV5-1 and J usage is TRBJ2-4; 7 positions match TRBD2. The junction had 0 bases not matched to a gene; V was cut back by 3 bases and J by 3 bases. Per germline, CDR1 SGHRS and CDR2 YFSETQ. This CDR3 region has 13 residues. The DNA of the CDR3 is TGCGCCAGCAGCTGGGACTACAAAAACATTCAGTACTTC. Protein product: CASSWDYKNIQYF.

This clone was picked up one time. This chain connects TRBV4-3 to TRBJ2-5; 11 nucleotides line up with TRBD2. Germline V gene data show CDR1 as LGHNA and CDR2 as YSLEER. V trimming: 6 bases; J trimming: 4 bases; junction bases outside the gene matches: 13. The CDR3 runs to 17 residues. The CDR3, as DNA: TGCGCCAGCAGTCCGACTAGCGGGATATCGTTTGGAGAGACCCAGTACTTC. It translates to CASSPTSGISFGETQYF.

The chain employs TRBV15 and TRBJ2-1; no clear D. CDR3 length: 13 residues. The ends were cut back, 3 bases at V and 8 bases at J, with 11 bases in the middle. Per the germline V gene, CDR1 is LNHNV and CDR2 is YYDKDF (reference sequence). The CDR3 DNA reads as TGTGCCACCAGCAGGTCCCCCGCGGATGAGCAGTTCTTC. It codes for CATSRSPADEQFF.

The rearrangement links TRBV19 to TRBJ1-4, with a tentative D call TRBD1 (5 bases). V dropped 8 bases and J dropped 5 bases, with 15 bases sitting between them. The germline V gene has CDR1 LNHDA and CDR2 SQIVND (reference sequence). CDR3 length: 14 residues. CDR3 nucleotides: TGTGCCAGTCGACTTCAGGGAGGGAATGAAAAACTGTTTTTT. Translation: CASRLQGGNEKLFF.

This rearrangement joins TRBV28 to TRBJ1-1, with D possibly matching TRBD1 (6 bases). CDR3 size: 15 residues. Looked up from germline, CDR1 is MDHEN and CDR2 is SYDVKM. The V gene lost 5 bases and the J gene lost 5 bases, with 18 bases spanning the gap. CDR3 DNA sequence: TGTGCCAGCAGTCTCCCCCCAGGGGTCGTTACTGAAGCTTTCTTT. Translating it yields CASSLPPGVVTEAFF.

The chain recombines TRBV5-4 with TRBJ1-4; TRBD1 might be the D (5 bases). The CDR3 is made up of 15 amino acids. Trimming cost V 3 bases and J 4 bases, with 13 bases left between them. Germline CDR1 is SGHNT and CDR2 is YYREEE (reference sequence). CDR3 nucleotides: TGTGCCAGCAGCTCTGGAGGGGAAATTAATGAAAAACTGTTTTTT. Encoded protein: CASSSGGEINEKLFF. Variable domain in full (rest from reference TRBV5-4 and TRBJ1-4): ETGVTQSPTHLIKTRGQQVTLRCSSQSGHNTVSWYQQALGQGPQFIFQYYREEENGRGNFPPRFSGLQFPNYSSELNVNALELDDSALYLCASSSGGEINEKLFFGSGTQLSVL.

CDR3 amino acids: CASRRTGVLNTEAFF. The DNA of the CDR3 is TGTGCCAGCAGGCGGACAGGGGTCCTGAACACTGAAGCTTTCTTT. The gene calls are TRBV2 and TRBJ1-1; 9 positions agree with TRBD1. The germline V gene has CDR1 SNHLY and CDR2 FYNNEI. V gave up 6 bases and J gave up 0 bases; unmatched junction bases: 5. This CDR3 has 15 residues.

The chain is built from TRBV28 and TRBJ2-1, with TRBD1 matching 9 bases. Per germline, CDR1 MDHEN and CDR2 SYDVKM. The CDR3 has 15 amino acids. The J segment lost 5 bases and the V segment lost 7 bases, leaving 9 bases of the junction unmatched. In DNA form, the CDR3 reads TGTGCCAGCAATCCACAGGGGGCCTTTAACAATGAGCAGTTCTTC. It specifies CASNPQGAFNNEQFF. Full variable domain (remainder filled in from reference TRBV28 and TRBJ2-1): DVKVTQSSRYLVKRTGEKVFLECVQDMDHENMFWYRQDPGLGLRLIYFSYDVKMKEKGDIPEGYSVSREKKERFSLILESASTNQTSMYLCASNPQGAFNNEQFFGPGTRLTVL.

The chain recombines TRBV5-1 with TRBJ1-6; D remains unclear. The CDR3 covers 14 residues. Germline V gives CDR1 SGHRS, CDR2 YFSETQ. Trimming removed 4 bases at V and 7 bases at J, with 12 bases between. Here the CDR3 DNA reads TGCGCCAGCAGCCCTACTGATTCAAATTCACCCCTCCACTTT. Translated, it gives CASSPTDSNSPLHF.

The table lists this clone with a count of one. V and J are TRBV30 and TRBJ2-2, with 16 bases fitting TRBD2. The CDR3 contains 17 residues. V dropped 8 bases and J dropped 5; count of bases not matched to a gene: 11. Germline V gene lookup returns CDR1 GTSNPN and CDR2 SVGIG (reference sequence). CDR3 DNA sequence: TGTGCCCTCCTTCTGGGACTAGCGGGGGGGCCAACCGGGGAGCTGTTTTTT. As protein: CALLLGLAGGPTGELFF.

The chain is built from TRBV10-3 and TRBJ2-3; 14 positions match TRBD2. CDR1 and CDR2 (germline): ENHRY, SYGVKD. The CDR3 spans 16 residues. J was trimmed by 0 bases and V by 10 bases; bases with no gene match: 6. The chain's CDR3 is CATGLAGETSTDTQYF. The CDR3 region has the DNA TGTGCCACGGGACTAGCGGGAGAGACTAGCACAGATACGCAGTATTTT.

CDR3 residues: CASSQGLGFSYEQYF. CDR3 sequence (DNA): TGTGCCAGCAGCCAGGGACTGGGTTTCTCCTACGAGCAGTACTTC. The V and J genes are TRBV3-1 (or the pseudogene TRBV3-2) and TRBJ2-7; maybe TRBD2 (6 bases). CDR1 and CDR2 from the germline V gene are LGHDT and YNNKEL (reference sequence). The CDR3 contains 15 residues. V lost 3 bases and J 0 bases, leaving 12 bases between the germline ends.

The chain links TRBV5-6 to TRBJ2-3; D is possibly TRBD1 (5 bases). V was clipped by 0 bases and J by 1 base, with 6 bases between them. Germline V gives CDR1 SGHDT, CDR2 YYEEEE. The CDR3 totals 14 residues. CDR3 sequence: CASSLAQGTDTQYF. The CDR3 bases are TGTGCCAGCAGCTTGGCACAGGGCACAGATACGCAGTATTTT.

The table lists this clone with a few counts. The chain is built from TRBV2 and TRBJ1-1; the match to TRBD1 covers 8 bases. Germline CDR1 SNHLY, CDR2 FYNNEI. J was trimmed by 8 bases and V by 5 bases; bases with no gene match: 10. This CDR3 spans 14 amino acids. For the CDR3, the DNA is TGTGCCAGCAGTTACCATGGACAGGGTTCGGAAGCTTTCTTT. Translation gives CASSYHGQGSEAFF.

This rearrangement joins TRBV4-1 to TRBJ2-3, with TRBD2 matching over 9 bases. CDR3 length equals 14 residues. Germline CDR1 and CDR2: MGHRA and YSYEKL. V was pared by 8 bases and J by 2 bases, with 5 bases of the junction left unmatched. The CDR3 loop reads CASGTSQYTDTQYF. The CDR3 DNA reads TGCGCCAGCGGGACTAGCCAATACACAGATACGCAGTATTTT.

This sequence joins TRBV11-2 and TRBJ2-3; 8 bases are a match to TRBD2. Germline CDR1 and CDR2: SGHAT and FQNNGV. Losses at the gene ends were 3 bases for V and 4 bases for J; bases not matched to a gene: 12. This CDR3 region has 17 residues. The CDR3 region is CASSFPLREGRPDTQYF. The CDR3 DNA reads TGTGCCAGCAGCTTCCCCCTTCGGGAGGGCCGGCCAGATACGCAGTATTTT.